The clone carrying this TCR beta chain showed up just a few times. TCRdb's copy holds only in-frame clones and misses some; the assay was immunoSEQ multiplex PCR. The sample lists under 35,000 clones, about nine tenths occurring once. This sample is drawn from a study of T cell changes during pregnancy in multiple sclerosis. This sequence was found in a female donor with multiple sclerosis, enrolled in a pregnancy study. The sample in question was CD8+ T cells from peripheral blood mononuclear cells, obtained in the second trimester of pregnancy.

The CDR3 region is CASSQRGLAGEAYEQYF. The CDR3 nucleotides are TGCGCCAGCAGCCAAAGGGGACTAGCGGGAGAGGCCTACGAGCAGTACTTC. V gene TRBV4-1 combines with J gene TRBJ2-7; 14 bases are shared with TRBD2. The CDR3 extends over 17 amino acids. Germline-derived CDR1 and CDR2 are MGHRA and YSYEKL. J was trimmed by 2 bases and V by 2 bases; bases with no gene match: 5.